This T cell receptor (beta chain) was observed in a study of identical twins (dated by TCRdb to the mid-2010s). Context from the whole study: To test whether fetal clonotypes persist, the study used deep sequencing on TCR alpha and beta repertoires from monozygotic twins, unrelated adults of various ages, and cord blood. To rule out contamination, replicate twin experiments were performed at different times with different library preparation protocols.

Libraries were prepared through 5' RACE. Sequenced using an Illumina HiSeq 2000. Template switching introduced a universal primer binding site; the final cDNA contained a unique molecular identifier, enabling accurate counting of TCR cDNA molecules. Specific primers in the conserved constant-segment region were used to synthesize first-strand cDNA for the TCR alpha and beta chains. To control for contamination, each cDNA library was double barcoded with a SMART-Mk sample barcode plus Illumina barcodes. TruSeq adapter sequences, together with Illumina sample barcodes, were added in two successive PCR steps. The TCR alpha and beta cDNA libraries were sequenced on the Illumina HiSeq platform using custom primers. The study's own analysis went as follows. MiGEC was used to process raw reads and extract unique molecular identifiers, and MiXCR was used to find CDR3 positions. For each individual, recombination models were inferred using an EM algorithm with the repgenHMM and IGoR tools. Shared clonotype analysis was performed with the tcR package in R, normalizing sharing by the product of cloneset sizes. To study raw recombination free of thymic and clonal selection effects, out-of-frame nonproductive sequences were analyzed. TCRdb handled the public reads itself, with Q25 trimming in fastp and clone calling in MiXCR, and kept productive beta chains. When rows share a CDR3 protein, they turn into one entry using the most common DNA and genes. The V and J calls shown here were made by TCRdb, not taken from the authors' results. The sample contains about 260,000 distinct CDR3 sequences, about 7.3% of them found a single time. The top ten clonotypes cover roughly 3.9% of the sample.

As for this clonotype: The antigen it recognizes is unknown. Base qualities were left out, and no much larger clone turns up one base away.

The trim is 6 bases for V and 0 bases for J, with a gap of 20 bases between the germline ends. The germline V gene (reference sequence) supplies CDR1 DFQATT and CDR2 SNEGSKA. The CDR3 covers 16 residues, taking in both the cysteine and the phenylalanine. Solely the CDR3 DNA is kept, with 48 bases framed from the first base. Every donor was a healthy Caucasian. The twin cohort consisted of three pairs of female monozygotic twins, all aged about 18 to 30 years. Miltenyi CD45RO+ enrichment and human naive T-cell isolation kits were used to isolate memory (CD45RO+) and naive T cells from PBMC. Overall study outcomes, separate from this receptor: In monozygotic twins, recombination models systematically underestimated out-of-frame TCR alpha sharing, but the models matched the sharing seen between unrelated individuals. Zero-insertion analyses could be partly confounded by invariant T cells such as MAIT and iNKT, though diverse VJ usage argued against such confounding for most clonotypes. Conclusions relied on cross-sectional statistical analysis, since the same donors could not be followed over many years. Out-of-frame TCR alpha sequences shared between twins showed an excess of low generation-probability sequences compared with coincidental sharing between unrelated individuals. Abundant cord blood beta clonotypes had fewer insertions, young adult naive repertoires showed a similar but weaker trend, and memory repertoires showed no such trend. Excess twin sharing in beta out-of-frame sequences was weaker because fewer shared sequences lowered the signal-to-noise ratio.

The same sample was also used in a study of yellow fever vaccine responses in identical twins. Taken from the second paper: The authors reported that the T cell response to vaccination in identical twins appeared partly convergent and partly personalized. Focusing on identical twins, the study followed the T cell clones that responded to the vaccine, and did so with precision.

The chain uses TRBV20-1 and TRBJ2-5; the D gene assignment is ambiguous. The sequenced material came from memory (CD45RO+) T cells sorted from blood. The cell subset or site label on this specimen signifies: CD45RO+ enriched T cells. The source is a woman aged 18-35 years in good health. The sequenced DNA: TGCAGTGCCTTGGAACTCCAGCGCCGGTACCAAGAGACCCAGTACTTC. Its protein reads: CSALELQRRYQETQYF.